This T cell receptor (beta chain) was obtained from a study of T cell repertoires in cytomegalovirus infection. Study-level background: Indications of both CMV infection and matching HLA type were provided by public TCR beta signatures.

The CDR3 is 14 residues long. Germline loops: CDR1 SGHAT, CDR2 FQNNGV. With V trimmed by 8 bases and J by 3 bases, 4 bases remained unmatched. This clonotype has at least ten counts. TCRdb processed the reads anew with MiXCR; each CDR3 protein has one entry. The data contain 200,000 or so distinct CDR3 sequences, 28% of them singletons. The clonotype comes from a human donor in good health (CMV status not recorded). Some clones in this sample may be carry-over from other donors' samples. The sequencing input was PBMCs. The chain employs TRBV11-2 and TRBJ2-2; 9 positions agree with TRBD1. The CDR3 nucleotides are TGTGCCAGCGGAAGACAGGGGGACACCGGGGAGCTGTTTTTT. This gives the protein CASGRQGDTGELFF.